The rows below give T cell receptor beta chains drawn from one sample of a study of breast tumors, draining lymph nodes, adjacent tissues. TCRdb recomputed calls from the multiplex PCR reads with MiXCR, one row per CDR3 protein. The table records about 100,000 distinct CDR3 sequences, around 20% of them present only once. Sequenced input: axillary lymph node tissue. The origin of the receptors is a female donor with breast cancer. Some clones in this sample may be carry-over from other donors' samples. CDR3s include the opening cysteine and the closing phenylalanine or tryptophan. D genes are given only for firm matches. Expanded clones get a size class; other rows say once, few or many, or leave the size out.

j_call,v_call,d_call,clone_size,cdr3_nt,cdr3_aa
TRBJ1-1,TRBV2,-,once,TGTGCCAGCAGTGATGGGGGGAGGACGGTGAACACTGAAGCTTTCTTT,CASSDGGRTVNTEAFF
TRBJ2-1,TRBV11-2,TRBD1,-,TGTGCCAGCAGCTTCCGAGTTAGGACAGGCCCGACCCAGATGACCTACAATGAGCAGTTCTTC,CASSFRVRTGPTQMTYNEQFF
TRBJ2-3,TRBV3-1,-,-,TGTGCCAGCAGCCCTACGACGACAAGATTGGCGCAGTATTTT,CASSPTTTRLAQYF
TRBJ2-5,TRBV5-1,TRBD2,many,TGCGCCAGCAGCTTGGCCCTAGCGGGGGGAAAAGAGACCCAGTACTTC,CASSLALAGGKETQYF
TRBJ2-1,TRBV5-5,-,many,TGTGCCAGCAACATGTTTTGGGCCAATGAGCAGTTCTTC,CASNMFWANEQFF
TRBJ2-5,TRBV4-1,TRBD2,many,TGCGCCAGCAGCCAAGGGACTAGCGGGAGGGCCTATGAGACCCAGTACTTC,CASSQGTSGRAYETQYF
TRBJ2-3,TRBV20-1,-,many,TGCAGTGCTAGCGGGAGCACAGATACGCAGTATTTT,CSASGSTDTQYF
TRBJ2-3,TRBV7-6,-,many,TGTGCCAGCAGCCCAGGACGGGTGGGAGATACGCAGTATTTT,CASSPGRVGDTQYF
TRBJ2-7,TRBV20-1,TRBD2,many,TGCAGTGCTAGATTGTCTAGCGGTGAGCAGTACTTC,CSARLSSGEQYF
TRBJ1-4,TRBV20-1,TRBD1,few,TGCAGTGCTAGAGTCTGGACAGGTGGGGTATCGGATGAAAAACTGTTTTTT,CSARVWTGGVSDEKLFF
TRBJ2-5,TRBV5-1,-,many,TGCGCCAGCAGCCCCCTTCCCGTGCGAGCAGCGGGCCCCCGAGAGACCCAGTACTTC,CASSPLPVRAAGPRETQYF